This TCR beta chain was sequenced during a study of blood T cell repertoires in COVID-19. Study background: The United States, Italy and Spain supplied acute and convalescent COVID-19 samples. From T cells, B-cell-depleted T cells, or PBMCs came the material, which was cDNA or gDNA.

Under the authors' procedure: Amplification of reference gene primers was used by the study to estimate nucleated cell counts. Sequencing was performed with immunoSEQ multiplex PCR; in TCRdb, only in-frame clones are kept and a portion is missing. V and J calls and clone size are copied from that table; D and trimming were computed from the DNA. The sample lists roughly 170,000 clones; over 60% were seen once. Per the germline V gene, CDR1 is LGHDT and CDR2 is YNNKEL (reference sequence). This CDR3 spans 16 amino acids. V was trimmed by 0 bases and J by 0 bases, leaving 9 bases between them. Sequences were obtained from peripheral blood. This TCR came from a woman between 65 and 79 years old with acute or convalescent COVID-19. The chain uses TRBV3-1 (or the pseudogene TRBV3-2) and TRBJ1-3; possible D gene TRBD1, 6 bases. Here the CDR3 DNA reads TGTGCCAGCAGCCAAGAGGGCAGGGGCTCTGGAAACACCATATATTTT. Protein: CASSQEGRGSGNTIYF.